This TCR beta chain is from a study of cytomegalovirus exposure and HLA in healthy donors. The length of the CDR3 is 13 residues. Germline values: CDR1 MNHEY, CDR2 SMNVEV (reference sequence). V was shortened by 3 bases and J by 4 bases, with 6 bases between the two germline ends. With 60 Vbeta and 13 Jbeta primers, the PCR was carried out. Sequencing was performed with immunoSEQ multiplex PCR; in TCRdb, only in-frame clones are kept and a portion is missing. Seen here are about 150,000 clones, nearly 70% observed once, and the top ten hold about 10%. Study outcomes and limitations: Most TCR beta V segments were productive about 87% or about 30% of the time in an earlier analysis.

As concerns this clone: Its antigen is as yet unknown.

V gene TRBV27 combines with J gene TRBJ2-2; D not certain. Sequencing used PBMCs. The clonotype originates from a man aged 25-40 years in good health and CMV-seropositive. In DNA form, the CDR3 reads TGTGCCAGCAGTTTGGAGATCACCGGGGAGCTGTTTTTT. Translating it yields CASSLEITGELFF.